A selection of T cell receptor beta chains follows, all from one sample in a study of shared clonotypes between healthy human individuals. Assay: immunoSEQ multiplex PCR; the TCRdb copy retains only in-frame clones and omits some. The repertoire holds 2 million to 2.5 million clones, with about 93% as singletons. Sequenced input: naive CD8+ T cells from PBMCs. These receptor sequences come from a young man in good health. Some clones in this sample may be carry-over from other donors' samples. Both conserved end residues are trimmed from each CDR3. Fields, in order: V gene, J gene, CDR3 protein.

TRBV7-9,TRBJ2-3,ASSPPGQGSDTQY
TRBV5-6,TRBJ2-1,ASSLDSGNEQF
TRBV11-2,TRBJ2-1,ASSLEIGLMGAHNEQF
TRBV7-2,TRBJ2-3,ASSLVRGGTDTQY
TRBV19,TRBJ2-3,ASSIRARASTDTQY
TRBV11-3,TRBJ2-5,ASSLGGWQTQY
TRBV19,TRBJ2-1,ASSTRLAGGPGGEQF
TRBV29-1,TRBJ2-2,SGFTGLNTGELF
TRBV4-2,TRBJ1-2,ASSPAAGGEYGYT
TRBV7-8,TRBJ1-1,ASSHPLRAGDSNTEAF
TRBV19,TRBJ1-2,ASSSREDGLYGYT
TRBV5-6,TRBJ1-2,ASSLVLEQINYGYT
TRBV27,TRBJ2-6,ASSPRSGANVLT
TRBV28,TRBJ2-7,ASSFGGLNEQY